The subject of this entry is one TCR beta chain. Antigen specificity is unknown. The data derive from a study of cytomegalovirus exposure and HLA in healthy donors. V lost 5 bases and J lost 14, with 23 bases in between. CDR1 and CDR2 from the germline V gene are MNHEY and SVGAGI. The CDR3 contains 14 residues. Study conclusions and caveats: Cytomegalovirus association was listed for 150 or so TCR beta chains. Based on reports, TCR beta sequences accurately predicted HLA-A and HLA-B alleles for most subjects. Reports described diagnosis of cytomegalovirus status by the classifier as highly specific and sensitive. Many donors carried some public TCRs, although rarity characterized most TCR sequences.

The PCR was carried out with 60 Vbeta primers and 13 Jbeta primers. TCRdb's table, derived via immunoSEQ multiplex PCR, lists solely in-frame clones and lacks some. The table gives approximately 110,000 clones; the top ten clones make up 1% of it. The sequence was collected from a young man in good health and CMV-seronegative. The chain recombines TRBV6-5 with TRBJ2-3; the D gene is possibly TRBD1 (6 bases). Specimen: PBMCs. CDR3 in DNA: TGTGCCAGCAGTACCTACGGGACACTGGGTTTTCTGTATTTT. Its translation is CASSTYGTLGFLYF.